The source of this T cell receptor beta chain is a study of CD8+ T cells in alopecia areata. Treatment reported: oral pan-JAK inhibitor, 5-10 mg twice daily. T lymphocytes (CD4+ and CD8+) were sorted from PBMCs. After isolation, RNA underwent reverse transcription to generate cDNA as the sequencing template. Using immunoSEQ multiplex PCR, the repertoire was profiled, and TCRdb retains in-frame clones only, with some absent. The repertoire holds about 200,000 clones, with 30% to 40% as singletons. Per germline, CDR1 SGHAT and CDR2 FQNNGV. This CDR3 region has 15 residues. Trimming removed 6 bases from V and 4 bases from J; junction bases left unmatched: 8.

The TCR sequence derives from a human donor with alopecia areata. Here the sequenced sample was CD4+ T cells sorted from blood, taken at approximately week 31, from a patient treated with tofacitinib. V gene TRBV11-2 combines with J gene TRBJ2-2, with 7 bases matching TRBD2. The CDR3 loop is CASRSGPGGTGELFF. The CDR3, as DNA: TGTGCCAGCAGGTCCGGGCCGGGGGGCACCGGGGAGCTGTTTTTT. The full variable domain, its missing parts supplied by reference TRBV11-2 and TRBJ2-2, is EAGVAQSPRYKIIEKRQSVAFWCNPISGHATLYWYQQILGQGPKLLIQFQNNGVVDDSQLPKDRFSAERLKGVDSTLKIQPAKLEDSAVYLCASRSGPGGTGELFFGEGSRLTVL.